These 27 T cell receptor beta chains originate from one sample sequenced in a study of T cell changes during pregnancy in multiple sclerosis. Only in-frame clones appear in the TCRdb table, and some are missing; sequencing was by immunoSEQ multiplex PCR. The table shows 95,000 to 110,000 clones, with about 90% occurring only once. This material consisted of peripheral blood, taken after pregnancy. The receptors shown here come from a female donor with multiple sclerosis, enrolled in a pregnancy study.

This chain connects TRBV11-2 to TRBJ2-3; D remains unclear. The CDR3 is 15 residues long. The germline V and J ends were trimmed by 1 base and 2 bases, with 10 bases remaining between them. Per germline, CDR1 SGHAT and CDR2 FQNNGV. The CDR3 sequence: CASSLGPRDTDTQYF. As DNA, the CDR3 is TGTGCCAGCAGCTTAGGTCCCCGCGACACAGATACGCAGTATTTT.

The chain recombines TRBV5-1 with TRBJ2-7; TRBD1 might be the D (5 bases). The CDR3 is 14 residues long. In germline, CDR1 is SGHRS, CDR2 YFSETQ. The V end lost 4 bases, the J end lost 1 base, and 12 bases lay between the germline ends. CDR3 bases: TGCGCCAGCAGCCCCCGGGCAGGGTCCTACGAGCAGTACTTC. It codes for CASSPRAGSYEQYF.

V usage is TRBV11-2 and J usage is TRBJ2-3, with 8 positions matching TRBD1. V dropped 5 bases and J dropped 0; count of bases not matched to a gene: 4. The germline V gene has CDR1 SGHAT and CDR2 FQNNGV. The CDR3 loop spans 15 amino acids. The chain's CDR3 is CASSTRQGSTDTQYF. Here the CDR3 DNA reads TGTGCCAGCAGCACACGACAGGGGAGCACAGATACGCAGTATTTT.

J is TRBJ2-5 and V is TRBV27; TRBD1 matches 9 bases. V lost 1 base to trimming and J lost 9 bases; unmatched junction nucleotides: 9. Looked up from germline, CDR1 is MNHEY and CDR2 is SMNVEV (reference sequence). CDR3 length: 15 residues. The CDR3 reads CASSLLTGGVEAQYF. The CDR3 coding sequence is TGTGCCAGCAGTTTATTGACAGGGGGGGTCGAGGCCCAGTACTTC.

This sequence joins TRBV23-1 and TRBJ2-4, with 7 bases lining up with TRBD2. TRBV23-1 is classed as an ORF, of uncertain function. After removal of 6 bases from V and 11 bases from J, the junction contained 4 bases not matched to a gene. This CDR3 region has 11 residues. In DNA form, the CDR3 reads TGCGCCAGCAGCCTGGGGGGGGTTCAGTACTTC. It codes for CASSLGGVQYF.

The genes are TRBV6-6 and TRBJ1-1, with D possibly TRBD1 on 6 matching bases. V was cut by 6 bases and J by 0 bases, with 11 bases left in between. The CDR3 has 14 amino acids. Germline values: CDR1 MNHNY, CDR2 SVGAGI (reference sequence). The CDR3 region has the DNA TGTGCCAGCAGCGCAGGGGCTATGAACACTGAAGCTTTCTTT. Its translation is CASSAGAMNTEAFF.

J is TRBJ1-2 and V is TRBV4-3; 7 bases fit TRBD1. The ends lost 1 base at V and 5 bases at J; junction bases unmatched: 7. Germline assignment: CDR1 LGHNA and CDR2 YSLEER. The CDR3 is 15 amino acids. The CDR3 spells CASSQVIQGLYGYTF. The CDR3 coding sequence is TGCGCCAGCAGCCAAGTAATACAGGGGCTGTATGGCTACACCTTC.

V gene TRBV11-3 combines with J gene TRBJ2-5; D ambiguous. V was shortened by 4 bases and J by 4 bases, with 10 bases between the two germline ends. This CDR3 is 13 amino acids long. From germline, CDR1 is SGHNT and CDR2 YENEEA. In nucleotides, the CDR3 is TGTGCCAGCAGCTCAGGCCCTTCAGAGACCCAGTACTTC. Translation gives CASSSGPSETQYF.

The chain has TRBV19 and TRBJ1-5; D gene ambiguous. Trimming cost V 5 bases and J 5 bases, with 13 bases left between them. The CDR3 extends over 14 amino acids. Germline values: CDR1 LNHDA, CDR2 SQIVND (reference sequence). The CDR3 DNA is TGTGCCAGTAGTCCGACTCTGGTCCATCAGCCCCAGCATTTT. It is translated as CASSPTLVHQPQHF.

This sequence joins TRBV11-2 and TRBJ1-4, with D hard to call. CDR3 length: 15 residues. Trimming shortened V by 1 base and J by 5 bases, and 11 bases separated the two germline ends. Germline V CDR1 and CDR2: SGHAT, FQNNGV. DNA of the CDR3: TGTGCCAGCAGCTTAGCACGACGGAGCAATGAAAAACTGTTTTTT. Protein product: CASSLARRSNEKLFF.

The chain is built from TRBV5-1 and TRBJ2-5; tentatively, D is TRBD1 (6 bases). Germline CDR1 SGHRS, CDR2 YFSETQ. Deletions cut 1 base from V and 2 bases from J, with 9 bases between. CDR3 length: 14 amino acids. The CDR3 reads CASSLNGQQETQYF. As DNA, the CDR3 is TGCGCCAGCAGCTTGAACGGACAGCAAGAGACCCAGTACTTC.

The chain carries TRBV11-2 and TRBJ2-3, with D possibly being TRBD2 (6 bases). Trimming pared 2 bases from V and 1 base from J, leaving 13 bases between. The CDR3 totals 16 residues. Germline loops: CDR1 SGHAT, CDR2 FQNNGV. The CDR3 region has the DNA TGTGCCAGCAGCTTACGGTTCGGAGGGGGCACAGATACGCAGTATTTT. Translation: CASSLRFGGGTDTQYF.

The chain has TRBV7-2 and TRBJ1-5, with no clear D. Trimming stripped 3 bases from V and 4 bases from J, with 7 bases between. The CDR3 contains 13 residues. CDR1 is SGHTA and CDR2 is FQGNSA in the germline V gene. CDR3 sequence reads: CASSFERNQPQHF. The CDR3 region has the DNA TGTGCCAGCAGCTTCGAGCGAAATCAGCCCCAGCATTTT.

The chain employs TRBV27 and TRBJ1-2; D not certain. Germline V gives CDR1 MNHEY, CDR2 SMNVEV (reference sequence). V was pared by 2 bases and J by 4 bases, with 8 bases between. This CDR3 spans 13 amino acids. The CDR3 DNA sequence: TGTGCCAGCAGTTTAGGACTGAGCTATGGCTACACCTTC. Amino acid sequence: CASSLGLSYGYTF.

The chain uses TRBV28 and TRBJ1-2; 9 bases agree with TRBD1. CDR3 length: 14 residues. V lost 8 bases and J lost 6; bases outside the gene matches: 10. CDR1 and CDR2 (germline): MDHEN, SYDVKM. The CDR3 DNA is TGTGCCAGCCTCCGGGACAGGGCGTTCCATGGCTACACCTTC. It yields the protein CASLRDRAFHGYTF.

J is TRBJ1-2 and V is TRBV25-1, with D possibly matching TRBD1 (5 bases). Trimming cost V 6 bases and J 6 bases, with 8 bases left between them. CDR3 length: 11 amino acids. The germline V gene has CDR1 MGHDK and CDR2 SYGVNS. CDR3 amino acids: CASRGGNGYTF. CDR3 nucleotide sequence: TGTGCCAGCAGGGGGGGTAATGGCTACACCTTC.

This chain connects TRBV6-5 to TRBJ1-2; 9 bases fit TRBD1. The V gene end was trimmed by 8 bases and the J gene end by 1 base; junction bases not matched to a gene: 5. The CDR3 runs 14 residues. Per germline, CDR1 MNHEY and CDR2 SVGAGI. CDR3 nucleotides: TGTGCCAGCGGGACAGGGAATGTTAACTATGGCTACACCTTC. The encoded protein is CASGTGNVNYGYTF.

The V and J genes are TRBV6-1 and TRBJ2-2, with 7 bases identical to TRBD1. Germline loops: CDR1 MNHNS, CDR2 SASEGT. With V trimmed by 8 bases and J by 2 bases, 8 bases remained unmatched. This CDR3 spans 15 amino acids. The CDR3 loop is CASPRRGLNTGELFF. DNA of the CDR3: TGTGCCAGCCCAAGAAGGGGGCTAAACACCGGGGAGCTGTTTTTT.

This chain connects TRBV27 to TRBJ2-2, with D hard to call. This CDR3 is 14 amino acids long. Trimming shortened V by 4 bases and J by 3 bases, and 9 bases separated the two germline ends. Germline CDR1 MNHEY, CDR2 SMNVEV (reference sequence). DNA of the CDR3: TGTGCCAGCAGTTCTTCCTACCACACCGGGGAGCTGTTTTTT. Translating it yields CASSSSYHTGELFF.

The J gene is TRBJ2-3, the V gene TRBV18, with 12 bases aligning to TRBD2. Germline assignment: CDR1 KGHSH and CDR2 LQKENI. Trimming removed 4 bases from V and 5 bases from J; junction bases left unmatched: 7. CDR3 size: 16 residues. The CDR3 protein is CASSQPGLAGIDTQYF. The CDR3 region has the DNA TGTGCCAGCTCACAACCGGGACTAGCGGGTATAGATACGCAGTATTTT.

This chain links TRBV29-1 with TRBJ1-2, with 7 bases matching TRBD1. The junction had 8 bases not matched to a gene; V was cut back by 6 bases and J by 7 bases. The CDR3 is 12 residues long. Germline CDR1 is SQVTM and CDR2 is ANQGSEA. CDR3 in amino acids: CSVGTGVVGYTF. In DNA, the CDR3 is TGCAGCGTCGGTACAGGGGTTGTTGGCTACACCTTC.

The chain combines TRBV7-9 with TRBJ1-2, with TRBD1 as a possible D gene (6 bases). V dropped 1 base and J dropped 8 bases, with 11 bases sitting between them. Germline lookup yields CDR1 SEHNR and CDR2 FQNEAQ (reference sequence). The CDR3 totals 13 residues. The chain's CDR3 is CASSLEGDFGYTF. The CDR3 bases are TGTGCCAGCAGCTTAGAGGGGGATTTCGGCTACACCTTC. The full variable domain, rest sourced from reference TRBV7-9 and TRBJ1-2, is DTGVSQNPRHKITKRGQNVTFRCDPISEHNRLYWYRQTLGQGPEFLTYFQNEAQLEKSRLLSDRFSAERPKGSFSTLEIQRTEQGDSAMYLCASSLEGDFGYTFGSGTRLTVV.

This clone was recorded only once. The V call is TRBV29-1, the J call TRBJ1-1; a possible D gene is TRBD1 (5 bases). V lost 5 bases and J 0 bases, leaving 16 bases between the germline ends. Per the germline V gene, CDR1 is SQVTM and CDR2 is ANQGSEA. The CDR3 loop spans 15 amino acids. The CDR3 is CSVSRQGLVNTEAFF. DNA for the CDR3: TGCAGCGTTTCACGGCAGGGCCTCGTGAACACTGAAGCTTTCTTT.

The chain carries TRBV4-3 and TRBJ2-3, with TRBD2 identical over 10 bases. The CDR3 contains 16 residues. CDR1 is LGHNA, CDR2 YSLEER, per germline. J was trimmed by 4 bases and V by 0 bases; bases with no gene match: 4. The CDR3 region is CASSQDSSGGADTQYF. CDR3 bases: TGCGCCAGCAGCCAAGATTCTAGCGGGGGTGCAGATACGCAGTATTTT.

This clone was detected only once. The CDR3 DNA reads TGTGCCAGCAGCCCAACCGGGACAGGCTCGGGGGGCTACACCTTC. Residues: CASSPTGTGSGGYTF. The genes are TRBV5-4 and TRBJ1-2; TRBD1 aligns across 8 bases. The CDR3 has 15 amino acids. Germline V gives CDR1 SGHNT, CDR2 YYREEE (reference sequence). V lost 4 bases to trimming and J lost 8 bases; unmatched junction nucleotides: 13.

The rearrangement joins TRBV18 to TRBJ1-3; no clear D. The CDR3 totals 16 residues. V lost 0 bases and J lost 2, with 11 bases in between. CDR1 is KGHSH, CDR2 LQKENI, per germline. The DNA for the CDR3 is TGTGCCAGCTCACCACCCAACGGGTTTACTGGAAACACCATATATTTT. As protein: CASSPPNGFTGNTIYF. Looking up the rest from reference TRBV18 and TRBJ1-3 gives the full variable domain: NAGVMQNPRHLVRRRGQEARLRCSPMKGHSHVYWYRQLPEEGLKFMVYLQKENIIDESGMPKERFSAEFPKEGPSILRIQQVVRGDSAAYFCASSPPNGFTGNTIYFGEGSWLTVV.

The CDR3 region is CSVAGVGGELFF. As DNA, the CDR3 is TGCAGCGTAGCGGGGGTCGGCGGGGAGCTGTTTTTT. The chain combines TRBV29-1 with TRBJ2-2; TRBD2 agrees at 8 bases. This CDR3 is built from 12 residues. CDR1 SQVTM and CDR2 ANQGSEA come from the germline V gene. V shed 6 bases and J 7 bases; nucleotides not matched to a gene: 4.